This T cell receptor (beta chain) comes out of a study of blood T cell repertoires in COVID-19 (dated by TCRdb to about 2020). As for the study more broadly: Samples from collaborators originated in the United States, Italy and Spain and spanned both the acute and convalescent phases of COVID-19. The sample metadata nearly always contained a de-identified subject ID, COVID-19 status, age in years and sex. The repertoires were made available in a free public database intended to serve as a resource for research on the immune response to SARS-CoV-2. The prospective study material was composed of cDNA or gDNA derived from T cells, B-cell-depleted T cells, or PBMCs. Samples came from the ongoing ImmuneRACE study (first 160 participants) plus 1,254 subjects from 6 global collaborators. Where HLA class I and class II types were available, the types were taken from metadata supplied by the sample provider, not from assay-based typing. Deeply sampled blood TCRbeta repertoires from subjects exposed to, actively infected with, or recovered from COVID-19 were included in the dataset.

A note on this clone: Its antigen is unknown. No qualities accompany the bases; no much larger clone lies one base away.

At the junction V is shortened by 2 bases and J by 9 bases, with 11 bases in between. The germline V gene yields MDHEN for CDR1 and SYDVKM for CDR2. The CDR3 holds 13 amino acids from the cysteine to the phenylalanine. CDR3 DNA is the only sequence kept; it has 39 bases, read in frame from the first base. The paper's findings and limits, for the study overall: How much clinical and demographic metadata was included differed by source and by participant, and the metadata was provided uncurated.

TCRbeta CDR3 regions were amplified from genomic DNA by means of the immunoSEQ Assay, a bias-controlled multiplex PCR. As for how the authors treated the data: Nucleated cell counts per sample were estimated from amplification of reference gene primers within the assay. To quantify the absolute abundance of each unique TCRbeta CDR3 rearrangement, sequence reads were collapsed and filtered. Productive Simpson clonality was computed per sample as the square root of Simpson's diversity index over productive rearrangements. Drawn from immuneACCESS, this table holds only the in-frame rearrangements with V and J called that TCRdb kept. Clones are partly lost; checked studies trace under half to an unresolved V gene and leave the rest unexplained. V, J and clone size were drawn from that table, and D and trimming were deduced from the DNA. The sample contains approximately 94,000 clones, around 88% of them found a single time. The top ten clones comprise 7.5% to 9.5% of the sample.

Collaborating institutions collected whole blood in K2EDTA tubes following their own protocols. Collaborator samples were shipped for TCRbeta analysis as frozen whole blood, isolated PBMCs, or DNA extracted from either sample type. Sequencing was performed on peripheral blood. This TCR derives from a woman aged 70-85 years with acute or convalescent COVID-19. The rearranged segments are TRBV28 and TRBJ1-5; TRBD1 could be the D gene, as 6 bases match. The DNA sequence is TGTGCCAGCAGTTTACAGGGGATGGCGCCCCAGCATTTT. The resulting protein is CASSLQGMAPQHF.